This TCR beta chain is drawn from a study of beta chain features in type 1 diabetes. The authors reverse transcribed all of the isolated RNA, so sequencing captured expressed TCRB transcripts. Repertoires were generated with immunoSEQ multiplex PCR, while TCRdb's copy carries only in-frame clones and drops some. The sample shows more than 350,000 clones, approximately 10% of them seen only once. Germline CDR1 and CDR2: SQVTM and ANQGSEA. The CDR3 sequence is 13 residues long. Trimming shortened V by 7 bases and J by 1 base, and 10 bases separated the two germline ends. Turning to this clone: Its antigen is unknown.

General study points: Across all four CD4+ subsets, people with type 1 diabetes showed modestly shorter TCRB CDR3s. Compared to healthy donors, patients appeared to have naive, central memory and Treg TCRB repertoires that were more alike.

The source material was naive CD4+ T cells from blood. The TCR comes from a woman between 18 and 30 years old in good health. The chain employs TRBV29-1 and TRBJ2-2; D unclear. The CDR3 DNA reads TGCAGCGCAGACCCAGAGAACACCGGGGAGCTGTTTTTT. This sequence encodes CSADPENTGELFF.